This is a list of T cell receptor beta chains from one sample in a study of T-cell reconstitution after alpha-beta-depleted transplantation in children. Each CDR3 protein gets one entry after TCRdb re-called the PCR reads with MiXCR. The sample includes some 300,000 distinct CDR3 sequences, 10% of them seen just once. The source was PBMCs, collected before TCRalphabeta/CD19-depleted stem cell transplant. The receptors were sampled from a boy younger than two with acute myeloid leukemia, due to receive a stem cell transplant. The CDR3 runs from the conserved cysteine through the conserved F or W. D genes are given only for firm matches. Some rows mark clone size as missing; the rest say once, few, many or name a class of expanded clone.

V gene: TRBV3-1; J gene: TRBJ2-1; CDR3 length: 16; D gene: -; clone size: many; CDR3 DNA: TGTGCCAGCAGCCAATGGAATTTGGGGACTTTCAATGAGCAGTTCTTC; CDR3 protein: CASSQWNLGTFNEQFF
V gene: TRBV28; J gene: TRBJ1-5; CDR3 length: 14; D gene: TRBD1; clone size: -; CDR3 DNA: TGTGCCAGCCCCTCGGGGACAGTCGTTCAGCCCCAGCATTTT; CDR3 protein: CASPSGTVVQPQHF
V gene: TRBV7-2; J gene: TRBJ2-7; CDR3 length: 13; D gene: -; clone size: many; CDR3 DNA: TGTGCCAGCAGCTTACCCGGGGTCTACGAGCAGTACTTC; CDR3 protein: CASSLPGVYEQYF
V gene: TRBV7-2; J gene: TRBJ2-7; CDR3 length: 14; D gene: -; clone size: few; CDR3 DNA: TGTGCCAGCAGCTTTTACCTTAACTCCTACGAGCAGTACTTC; CDR3 protein: CASSFYLNSYEQYF
V gene: TRBV5-6; J gene: TRBJ2-1; CDR3 length: 13; D gene: TRBD2; clone size: few; CDR3 DNA: TGTGCCAGCAGCTTGGCCCTAGCGGACGAGCAGTTCTTC; CDR3 protein: CASSLALADEQFF
V gene: TRBV7-8; J gene: TRBJ2-1; CDR3 length: 14; D gene: -; clone size: many; CDR3 DNA: TGTGCCAGCAGCTTAAGTGGGGCCTACAATGAGCAGTTCTTC; CDR3 protein: CASSLSGAYNEQFF
V gene: TRBV27; J gene: TRBJ2-7; CDR3 length: 14; D gene: -; clone size: many; CDR3 DNA: TGTGCCAGCAGTTCGATTATAAACCCCTACGAGCAGTACTTC; CDR3 protein: CASSSIINPYEQYF
V gene: TRBV6-5; J gene: TRBJ1-2; CDR3 length: 19; D gene: TRBD1; clone size: -; CDR3 DNA: TGTGCCAGCAGTTACTCGAGGCCCGGGACAGGGCCTCCGAGAAGAGGCTACACCTTC; CDR3 protein: CASSYSRPGTGPPRRGYTF
V gene: TRBV20-1; J gene: TRBJ2-3; CDR3 length: 15; D gene: -; clone size: few; CDR3 DNA: TGCAGTGCTAGAGATTTGAGGACAGACACAGATACGCAGTATTTT; CDR3 protein: CSARDLRTDTDTQYF
V gene: TRBV28; J gene: TRBJ2-7; CDR3 length: 15; D gene: -; clone size: -; CDR3 DNA: TGTGCCAGCAGTTTACCCCCCAGGGCCCCCTACGAGCAGTACTTC; CDR3 protein: CASSLPPRAPYEQYF
V gene: TRBV21-1; J gene: TRBJ1-5; CDR3 length: 13; D gene: -; clone size: -; CDR3 DNA: TGTGCCAGCAGCAAGGGGAGCAATCAGCCCCAGCATTTT; CDR3 protein: CASSKGSNQPQHF
V gene: TRBV12-3/TRBV12-4; J gene: TRBJ2-1; CDR3 length: 19; D gene: TRBD2; clone size: many; CDR3 DNA: TGTGCCAGCAGTCCCGGATGGGACATGGCGGGAGGGAAACGCAATGAGCAGTTCTTC; CDR3 protein: CASSPGWDMAGGKRNEQFF
V gene: TRBV12-3/TRBV12-4; J gene: TRBJ1-1; CDR3 length: 14; D gene: TRBD1; clone size: many; CDR3 DNA: TGTGCCAGCAGGTCCCGGGACAGGAGGACTGAAGCTTTCTTT; CDR3 protein: CASRSRDRRTEAFF
V gene: TRBV5-1; J gene: TRBJ2-5; CDR3 length: 15; D gene: -; clone size: few; CDR3 DNA: TGCGCCAGCAGCTGGACGACGCGGGAACGGGAGACCCAGTACTTC; CDR3 protein: CASSWTTRERETQYF
V gene: TRBV3-1; J gene: TRBJ2-3; CDR3 length: 13; D gene: -; clone size: -; CDR3 DNA: TGTGCCAGCAGCCAAGAGGTCCCAGATACGCAGTATTTT; CDR3 protein: CASSQEVPDTQYF
V gene: TRBV5-1; J gene: TRBJ2-1; CDR3 length: 17; D gene: -; clone size: many; CDR3 DNA: TGCGCCAGCAGCTTGGGCTCTAGGGGACCCTCCTACAATGAGCAGTTCTTC; CDR3 protein: CASSLGSRGPSYNEQFF
V gene: TRBV5-1; J gene: TRBJ2-2; CDR3 length: 15; D gene: -; clone size: -; CDR3 DNA: TGCGCCAGCAAGGGCCCAGGGGTGGACACCGGGGAGCTGTTTTTT; CDR3 protein: CASKGPGVDTGELFF
V gene: TRBV6-5; J gene: TRBJ2-5; CDR3 length: 15; D gene: TRBD2; clone size: many; CDR3 DNA: TGTGCCAGCGCCTGGGGACTAGCGGGGATGGAGACCCAGTACTTC; CDR3 protein: CASAWGLAGMETQYF
V gene: TRBV12-3/TRBV12-4; J gene: TRBJ2-1; CDR3 length: 12; D gene: -; clone size: many; CDR3 DNA: TGTGCCAGCAGTGGGGGGCTCAATGAGCAGTTCTTC; CDR3 protein: CASSGGLNEQFF
V gene: TRBV12-3/TRBV12-4; J gene: TRBJ1-2; CDR3 length: 15; D gene: TRBD1; clone size: -; CDR3 DNA: TGTGCCAGCAGTATTTTCGGACAGGCCCTGAATGGCTACACCTTC; CDR3 protein: CASSIFGQALNGYTF
V gene: TRBV7-9; J gene: TRBJ1-5; CDR3 length: 13; D gene: -; clone size: many; CDR3 DNA: TGTGCCAGCAAGAGGGACAGCAATCAGCCCCAGCATTTT; CDR3 protein: CASKRDSNQPQHF
V gene: TRBV13; J gene: TRBJ2-3; CDR3 length: 17; D gene: TRBD1; clone size: many; CDR3 DNA: TGTGCCAGCAGCTTAAAGACGGGACAGGGGTCCGCAGATACGCAGTATTTT; CDR3 protein: CASSLKTGQGSADTQYF
V gene: TRBV12-3/TRBV12-4; J gene: TRBJ2-1; CDR3 length: 22; D gene: TRBD2; clone size: many; CDR3 DNA: TGTGCCAGCAGTTTACTCCGGACTCCCGGGACTAGCGGGGGGGTGTCCTACAATGAGCAGTTCTTC; CDR3 protein: CASSLLRTPGTSGGVSYNEQFF
V gene: TRBV5-5; J gene: TRBJ2-7; CDR3 length: 10; D gene: TRBD1; clone size: many; CDR3 DNA: TGTGCCAGCAGCGGGGACAGGGACAACTTC; CDR3 protein: CASSGDRDNF
V gene: TRBV3-1; J gene: TRBJ2-1; CDR3 length: 14; D gene: TRBD2; clone size: many; CDR3 DNA: TGTGCCAGCCGAGGCACTAGCGGTAAAAATGAGCAGTTCTTC; CDR3 protein: CASRGTSGKNEQFF
V gene: TRBV6-1; J gene: TRBJ2-6; CDR3 length: 17; D gene: -; clone size: many; CDR3 DNA: TGTGCCAGCAGCCAAGGGGCAGGTTCTTCTGGGGCCAACGTCCTGACTTTC; CDR3 protein: CASSQGAGSSGANVLTF
V gene: TRBV5-1; J gene: TRBJ2-1; CDR3 length: 12; D gene: -; clone size: many; CDR3 DNA: TGCGCCAGCAGCGTAATCGGGAATGAGCAGTTCTTC; CDR3 protein: CASSVIGNEQFF
V gene: TRBV7-8; J gene: TRBJ1-1; CDR3 length: 14; D gene: TRBD1; clone size: many; CDR3 DNA: TGTGCCAGCAGCTTAGAGGGGGCGAACACTGAAGCTTTCTTT; CDR3 protein: CASSLEGANTEAFF
V gene: TRBV3-1; J gene: TRBJ2-7; CDR3 length: 15; D gene: TRBD1; clone size: many; CDR3 DNA: TGTGCCAGCAGCCAAGATCCAGACAGGGCCTACGAGCAGTACTTC; CDR3 protein: CASSQDPDRAYEQYF
V gene: TRBV28; J gene: TRBJ1-2; CDR3 length: 12; D gene: -; clone size: few; CDR3 DNA: TGTGCCAGCAGCCCACCTGGTCTTGGCTACACCTTC; CDR3 protein: CASSPPGLGYTF
V gene: TRBV15; J gene: TRBJ2-2; CDR3 length: 14; D gene: TRBD2; clone size: few; CDR3 DNA: TGTGCCACCAGGGGGACTAGTAGAGCCGGGGAGCTGTTTTTT; CDR3 protein: CATRGTSRAGELFF
V gene: TRBV7-3; J gene: TRBJ2-3; CDR3 length: 13; D gene: -; clone size: -; CDR3 DNA: TGTGCCAGCAGCAGGGGGGGCGGAGATACGCAGTATTTT; CDR3 protein: CASSRGGGDTQYF
V gene: TRBV20-1; J gene: TRBJ1-6; CDR3 length: 15; D gene: -; clone size: many; CDR3 DNA: TGCAGTGCTAGTTGGCGAAGCTCCTATAATTCACCCCTCCACTTT; CDR3 protein: CSASWRSSYNSPLHF
V gene: TRBV20-1; J gene: TRBJ2-3; CDR3 length: 14; D gene: TRBD2; clone size: -; CDR3 DNA: TGCAGTGGGGAGCGGGGGGGCGGAGTAGATACGCAGTATTTT; CDR3 protein: CSGERGGGVDTQYF
V gene: TRBV9; J gene: TRBJ1-1; CDR3 length: 15; D gene: TRBD1; clone size: many; CDR3 DNA: TGTGCCAGCAGCCCAGACAGGGGGCGTGGTACTGAAGCTTTCTTT; CDR3 protein: CASSPDRGRGTEAFF
V gene: TRBV14; J gene: TRBJ2-7; CDR3 length: 14; D gene: -; clone size: -; CDR3 DNA: TGTGCCAGCAGCCAAGGAGGGAGTCGCCACGAGCAGTACTTC; CDR3 protein: CASSQGGSRHEQYF
V gene: TRBV24-1; J gene: TRBJ2-2; CDR3 length: 11; D gene: -; clone size: -; CDR3 DNA: TGTGCCACCAGTGATTTCGGGGAGCTGTTTTTT; CDR3 protein: CATSDFGELFF
V gene: TRBV6-2/TRBV6-3; J gene: TRBJ1-6; CDR3 length: 16; D gene: -; clone size: many; CDR3 DNA: TGTGCCAGCACCGACCGGGGGAGCTCCTATAATTCACCCCTCCACTTT; CDR3 protein: CASTDRGSSYNSPLHF
V gene: TRBV3-1; J gene: TRBJ2-4; CDR3 length: 15; D gene: -; clone size: few; CDR3 DNA: TGTGCCAGCAGCCACCGATTCGGCCCCGAAAACATTCAGTACTTC; CDR3 protein: CASSHRFGPENIQYF
V gene: TRBV24-1; J gene: TRBJ1-2; CDR3 length: 12; D gene: -; clone size: many; CDR3 DNA: TGTGCCACCAGTGATTTCGGTGATGGCTACACCTTC; CDR3 protein: CATSDFGDGYTF
V gene: TRBV19; J gene: TRBJ2-1; CDR3 length: 14; D gene: -; clone size: few; CDR3 DNA: TGTGCCAGTAGTATAAGCAGGGTGTCCAATGAGCAGTTCTTC; CDR3 protein: CASSISRVSNEQFF
V gene: TRBV4-2; J gene: TRBJ2-7; CDR3 length: 14; D gene: TRBD1; clone size: -; CDR3 DNA: TGTGCCAGCACCCCCGGGACAGGGTCCTACGAGCAGTACTTC; CDR3 protein: CASTPGTGSYEQYF
V gene: TRBV12-3/TRBV12-4; J gene: TRBJ1-4; CDR3 length: 14; D gene: TRBD1; clone size: many; CDR3 DNA: TGTGCCAGCAGTCGGGGACAGGCAAGCGAAAAACTGTTTTTT; CDR3 protein: CASSRGQASEKLFF
V gene: TRBV20-1; J gene: TRBJ2-2; CDR3 length: 15; D gene: TRBD2; clone size: many; CDR3 DNA: TGCAGTGCTAGAGATTTGGGGGGGGTGACCGGGGAGCTGTTTTTT; CDR3 protein: CSARDLGGVTGELFF
V gene: TRBV12-3/TRBV12-4; J gene: TRBJ2-1; CDR3 length: 16; D gene: TRBD2; clone size: few; CDR3 DNA: TGTGCCAGCAGTTTCGCTACTAGCGGTCCCTACAATGAGCAGTTCTTC; CDR3 protein: CASSFATSGPYNEQFF
V gene: TRBV7-2; J gene: TRBJ2-1; CDR3 length: 13; D gene: -; clone size: many; CDR3 DNA: TGTGCCAGCAGCTTTAGCAGGGGCAATGAGCAGTTCTTC; CDR3 protein: CASSFSRGNEQFF
V gene: TRBV7-9; J gene: TRBJ1-1; CDR3 length: 18; D gene: TRBD1; clone size: many; CDR3 DNA: TGTGCCAGCAGCGATATCGGGACAGGGGGTCCCTTGAACACTGAAGCTTTCTTT; CDR3 protein: CASSDIGTGGPLNTEAFF
V gene: TRBV5-1; J gene: TRBJ2-7; CDR3 length: 14; D gene: -; clone size: many; CDR3 DNA: TGCGCCAGCAGCTTGGCTCAGATCGGCTACGAGCAGTACTTC; CDR3 protein: CASSLAQIGYEQYF
V gene: TRBV12-3/TRBV12-4; J gene: TRBJ2-3; CDR3 length: 17; D gene: TRBD1; clone size: many; CDR3 DNA: TGTGCCAGCAGACCACTGGCGGGACAGGGGGCGCGAGATACGCAGTATTTT; CDR3 protein: CASRPLAGQGARDTQYF
V gene: TRBV12-3/TRBV12-4; J gene: TRBJ2-3; CDR3 length: 13; D gene: TRBD1; clone size: -; CDR3 DNA: TGTGCCAGCGGGACAGGGGGCGCGAATACGCAGTATTTT; CDR3 protein: CASGTGGANTQYF
V gene: TRBV7-9; J gene: TRBJ2-1; CDR3 length: 14; D gene: -; clone size: many; CDR3 DNA: TGTGCCAGCAGCTCAGCGGGTCCCTACAATGAGCAGTTCTTC; CDR3 protein: CASSSAGPYNEQFF
V gene: TRBV20-1; J gene: TRBJ2-5; CDR3 length: 15; D gene: -; clone size: many; CDR3 DNA: TGCAGTGCTAGATGGCCTTATGGCGTCGAAGAGACCCAGTACTTC; CDR3 protein: CSARWPYGVEETQYF
V gene: TRBV9; J gene: TRBJ2-5; CDR3 length: 17; D gene: TRBD1; clone size: many; CDR3 DNA: TGTGCCAGCAGCGTAGCCCGGGGACAGGAAGAACAAGAGACTCAGTACTTC; CDR3 protein: CASSVARGQEEQETQYF
V gene: TRBV28; J gene: TRBJ2-7; CDR3 length: 15; D gene: TRBD2; clone size: many; CDR3 DNA: TGTGCCAGCAGTCAGACTAGCGGGAGGATGTACGAGCAGTACTTC; CDR3 protein: CASSQTSGRMYEQYF
V gene: TRBV5-1; J gene: TRBJ2-2; CDR3 length: 18; D gene: TRBD1; clone size: many; CDR3 DNA: TGCGCCAGCAGCTGGGGACAGTCCTATACCCTTAACACCGGGGAGCTGTTTTTT; CDR3 protein: CASSWGQSYTLNTGELFF
V gene: TRBV20-1; J gene: TRBJ2-1; CDR3 length: 14; D gene: -; clone size: many; CDR3 DNA: TGCAGTGCTAGAGCGGTGCTTTCCTACAATGAGCAGTTCTTC; CDR3 protein: CSARAVLSYNEQFF
V gene: TRBV13; J gene: TRBJ1-4; CDR3 length: 13; D gene: -; clone size: many; CDR3 DNA: TGTGCCAGCAGCCCTCGGTCCCGTGAAGCGGTGTTTTTT; CDR3 protein: CASSPRSREAVFF
V gene: TRBV15; J gene: TRBJ2-7; CDR3 length: 14; D gene: -; clone size: -; CDR3 DNA: TGTGCCACCAGCAGAGACCATAGCTCCTACGAGCAGTACTTC; CDR3 protein: CATSRDHSSYEQYF
V gene: TRBV28; J gene: TRBJ2-4; CDR3 length: 15; D gene: -; clone size: -; CDR3 DNA: TGTGCCAGCAGTCTGCGCAGGGGGGTCAAAAACATTCAGTACTTC; CDR3 protein: CASSLRRGVKNIQYF